This T cell receptor beta chain was captured in a study of T-cell reconstitution after alpha-beta-depleted transplantation in children. V shed 5 bases and J shed 0 bases, with 15 bases lying between them. The CDR3 is made up of 16 amino acids. The germline gives CDR1 SGHRS, CDR2 YFSETQ. Preparation of the TCRbeta library was carried out with unique molecular identifiers. TCRdb processed the PCR reads anew with MiXCR; each CDR3 protein has one entry. The sample yields hundreds of thousands of distinct CDR3 sequences, around 13% seen once. This clonotype was picked up many times. The rearrangement joins TRBV5-1 to TRBJ1-5, with D perhaps TRBD1 (5 bases). The source material was PBMCs, sampled before TCRalphabeta/CD19-depleted stem cell transplant. This sequence originates from a girl aged 2 to 9 with congenital amegakaryocytic thrombocytopenia, due to receive a stem cell transplant. CDR3 coding DNA: TGCGCCAGCAGACCGCCGACAGTTTATAGCAATCAGCCCCAGCATTTT. Protein sequence: CASRPPTVYSNQPQHF.